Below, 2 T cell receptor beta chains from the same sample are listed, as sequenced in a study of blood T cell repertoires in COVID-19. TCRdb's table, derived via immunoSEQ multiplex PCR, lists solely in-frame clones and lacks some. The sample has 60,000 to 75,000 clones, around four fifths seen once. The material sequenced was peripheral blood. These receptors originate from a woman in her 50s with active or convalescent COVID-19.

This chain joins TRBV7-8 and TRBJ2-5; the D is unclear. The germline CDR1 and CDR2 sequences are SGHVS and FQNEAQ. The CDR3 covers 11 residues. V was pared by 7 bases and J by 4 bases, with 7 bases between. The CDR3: CASTNRETQYF. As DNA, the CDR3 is TGTGCCAGCACCAATAGAGAGACCCAGTACTTC.

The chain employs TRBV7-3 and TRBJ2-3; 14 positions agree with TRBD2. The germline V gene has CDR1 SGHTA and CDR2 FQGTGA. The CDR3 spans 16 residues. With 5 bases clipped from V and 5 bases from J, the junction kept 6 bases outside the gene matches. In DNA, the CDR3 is TGTGCCAGCAGCCCCCCGACTAGCGGGAGGGGAGATACGCAGTATTTT. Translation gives CASSPPTSGRGDTQYF. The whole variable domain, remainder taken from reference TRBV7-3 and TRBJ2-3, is GAGVSQTPSNKVTEKGKYVELRCDPISGHTALYWYRQSLGQGPEFLIYFQGTGAADDSGLPNDRFFAVRPEGSVSTLKIQRTERGDSAVYLCASSPPTSGRGDTQYFGPGTRLTVL.